This T cell receptor beta chain was sequenced in a study of blood T cell repertoires in COVID-19. Study at large: The origin of the acute and convalescent COVID-19 samples was the United States, Italy and Spain. In each case, the material was cDNA or gDNA derived from T cells, B-cell-depleted T cells, or PBMCs.

Someone with COVID-19 had been met by exposed participants within 2 weeks before study entry. CDR1 GTSNPN and CDR2 SVGIG come from the germline V gene (reference sequence). Trimming removed 5 bases at V and 1 base at J, with 11 bases between. This CDR3 spans 13 amino acids. This table comes from immunoSEQ multiplex PCR, and its TCRdb copy is limited to in-frame clones, with some not included. The table includes 300,000 to 400,000 clones, 85% detected once. The genes are TRBV30 and TRBJ2-5; tentatively, D is TRBD2 (5 bases). Sequencing input: PBMCs or T cells enriched from blood (not recorded which). This clonotype originated in a woman in her thirties who had been exposed to COVID-19. CDR3 loop: CAWQFGIQETQYF. As DNA, the CDR3 is TGTGCCTGGCAGTTCGGGATCCAAGAGACCCAGTACTTC. The complete variable domain, with remaining parts taken from reference TRBV30 and TRBJ2-5, reads SQTIHQWPATLVQPVGSPLSLECTVEGTSNPNLYWYRQAAGRGLQLLFYSVGIGQISSEVPQNLSASRPQDRQFILSSKKLLLSDSGFYLCAWQFGIQETQYFGPGTRLLVL.